The 5 T cell receptor beta chains presented below share a single source sample, sequenced in a study of Graves' ophthalmopathy and Graves' hyperthyroidism. Beta-chain TCR CDR3 regions were amplified from RNA transcripts. The first round was an RT-PCR with HTBI primers, and the second round was a multiplex PCR. TCRdb reanalysed the multiplex PCR reads using MiXCR and keeps one entry per CDR3 protein. The sample contains some 520,000 distinct CDR3 sequences, around 14% of which appear only once. Sequenced: blood. These receptors were obtained from a woman aged 30 to 39 with Graves' ophthalmopathy.

This clonotype was detected many times. The chain employs TRBV7-2 and TRBJ1-2, with D maybe TRBD1 (5 bases). The germline V gene has CDR1 SGHTA and CDR2 FQGNSA. The ends were cut back, 7 bases at V and 3 bases at J, with 15 bases in the middle. The CDR3 extends over 14 amino acids. The CDR3 loop is CASTQEAVYYGYTF. The CDR3 nucleotides read TGTGCCAGCACACAGGAGGCGGTCTACTATGGCTACACCTTC.

The table lists this clonotype with many counts. The rearrangement uses TRBV11-2 and TRBJ1-1; TRBD1 might be the D (5 bases). Germline CDR1 is SGHAT and CDR2 is FQNNGV. The CDR3 contains 16 residues. Trimming stripped 1 base from V and 3 bases from J, with 15 bases between. CDR3 bases: TGTGCCAGCAGCTTAGTTCCCAGGGACCACCACACTGAAGCTTTCTTT. As protein: CASSLVPRDHHTEAFF.

In its sample, this clonotype was seen many times. The chain combines TRBV15 with TRBJ2-7; D might be TRBD1 (5 bases). Trimming took 4 bases from V and 3 from J, leaving 22 bases between them. Germline loops: CDR1 LNHNV, CDR2 YYDKDF (reference sequence). This CDR3 is 17 amino acids long. The CDR3 coding sequence is TGTGCCACCAGCACGACCCTCCCGACAGCGAACTACTACGAGCAGTACTTC. Translation gives CATSTTLPTANYYEQYF.

A note on this clonotype: A much larger clone lies a single base off, so this may be a read error. This sequence joins TRBV7-8 and TRBJ2-7; maybe TRBD1 (6 bases). The CDR3 consists of 13 residues. Germline V CDR1 and CDR2: SGHVS, FQNEAQ. CDR3 amino acids: CASGWDTSCEQYF. The CDR3, as DNA: TGTGCCAGCGGCTGGGACACTTCCTGCGAGCAGTACTTC. The entire variable domain, with the rest obtained from reference TRBV7-8 and TRBJ2-7, is as follows: GAGVSQSPRYKVAKRGQDVALRCDPISGHVSLFWYQQALGQGPEFLTYFQNEAQLDKSGLPSDRFFAERPEGSVSTLKIQRTQQEDSAVYLCASGWDTSCEQYFGPGTRLTVT.

The CDR3 spells CASSLAMWGSGNSPLHF. CDR3 DNA sequence: TGCGCCAGCAGCTTGGCCATGTGGGGATCCGGTAATTCACCCCTCCACTTT. The chain joins TRBV5-1 to TRBJ1-6; no definite D call. This CDR3 spans 17 amino acids. Germline values: CDR1 SGHRS, CDR2 YFSETQ. Trimming removed 0 bases at V and 6 bases at J, with 16 bases between.